This TCR beta chain emerged from a study of blood T cell repertoires in COVID-19. The overall study: Sources were T cells, B-cell-depleted T cells, or PBMCs; the material itself was cDNA or gDNA.

Germline assignment: CDR1 SEHNR and CDR2 FQNEAQ (reference sequence). The V and J ends lost 3 bases and 8 bases, in that order; junction bases with no gene match: 9. The CDR3 runs 16 residues. Sequencing used immunoSEQ multiplex PCR; TCRdb keeps in-frame clones, though not all of them. The sample shows about 68,000 clones, 65% to 90% of them seen only once. This clone has a single count. V and J are TRBV7-9 and TRBJ2-1, with 11 bases lining up with TRBD2. The sequenced material came from peripheral blood. The source of this sequence is a woman in her sixties with acute or convalescent COVID-19. CDR3 DNA: TGTGCCAGCAGCTTTCCGACTAGCGGGACTAGGGATGAGCAGTTCTTC. As protein: CASSFPTSGTRDEQFF.